Following are 26 T cell receptor beta chains from one sample sequenced in a study of blood T cell repertoires in COVID-19. The method was immunoSEQ multiplex PCR; TCRdb's version includes in-frame clones alone and lacks a portion of them. The sample has about 350,000 clones, 88% seen once. Sequenced input: PBMCs or T cells enriched from blood (not recorded which). These TCRs come from a woman under 40 who had been exposed to COVID-19.

The CDR3 reads CSVVEGAHYTF. CDR3 bases: TGCAGCGTTGTGGAAGGGGCTCACTACACCTTC. The gene calls are TRBV29-1 and TRBJ1-2; tentative D call: TRBD1 (5 bases). V was clipped by 4 bases and J by 10 bases, with 13 bases between them. There are 11 residues in the CDR3. Looked up from germline, CDR1 is SQVTM and CDR2 is ANQGSEA.

The chain links TRBV28 to TRBJ2-3, with 8 bases identical to TRBD1. V shed 7 bases, J shed 0 bases, and the junction held 18 bases outside the gene matches. Per germline, CDR1 MDHEN and CDR2 SYDVKM. The CDR3 is 19 amino acids. As DNA, the CDR3 is TGTGCCAGCACCCGGACAGGGTTGGGGCTTCGAAGAAGCACAGATACGCAGTATTTT. It is translated as CASTRTGLGLRRSTDTQYF.

In this sample, this clone turned up a few times. This sequence joins TRBV6-5 and TRBJ2-7; 8 positions match TRBD2. The V gene's germline CDR1 is MNHEY and CDR2 SVGAGI. The CDR3 contains 14 residues. V was pared by 6 bases and J by 4 bases, with 8 bases of the junction left unmatched. The CDR3 DNA reads TGTGCCAGCAGAACACTAGCGGAGCCATACGAGCAGTACTTC. It codes for CASRTLAEPYEQYF.

The chain combines TRBV9 with TRBJ1-3, with a possible D match to TRBD1 (6 bases). The CDR3 is made up of 15 amino acids. Germline lookup yields CDR1 SGDLS and CDR2 YYNGEE. The germline V and J ends were trimmed by 2 bases and 0 bases, with 9 bases remaining between them. CDR3 sequence: CASSVGTNSGNTIYF. The CDR3 nucleotides are TGTGCCAGCAGCGTTGGGACAAACTCTGGAAACACCATATATTTT.

This sequence joins TRBV19 and TRBJ1-2, with 7 bases aligning to TRBD1. The CDR3 has 14 amino acids. CDR1 and CDR2 from the germline V gene are LNHDA and SQIVND (reference sequence). V was clipped by 5 bases and J by 8 bases; unmatched bases: 11. The chain's CDR3 is CASSASDRVGGYTF. CDR3 in DNA: TGTGCCAGTAGTGCTTCCGACAGGGTGGGCGGCTACACCTTC.

The gene calls are TRBV5-1 and TRBJ2-5, with 10 positions matching TRBD1. Germline lookup yields CDR1 SGHRS and CDR2 YFSETQ. V lost 4 bases to trimming and J lost 3 bases; unmatched junction nucleotides: 6. The CDR3 consists of 15 residues. The CDR3 DNA sequence: TGCGCCAGCAGCGTCTCCGGGACAGGGGAAGAGACCCAGTACTTC. This translates into CASSVSGTGEETQYF.

The CDR3 here is CASSVAGTDSPLHF. CDR3 coding DNA: TGTGCCAGCAGCGTAGCAGGGACAGATTCACCCCTCCACTTT. This rearrangement joins TRBV9 to TRBJ1-6; TRBD1 aligns across 7 bases. This CDR3 spans 14 amino acids. CDR1 and CDR2 (germline): SGDLS, YYNGEE. J was trimmed by 8 bases and V by 0 bases; bases with no gene match: 2. Using reference TRBV9 and TRBJ1-6 for the parts outside the CDR3, the full variable domain is DSGVTQTPKHLITATGQRVTLRCSPRSGDLSVYWYQQSLDQGLQFLIQYYNGEERAKGNILERFSAQQFPDLHSELNLSSLELGDSALYFCASSVAGTDSPLHFGNGTRLTVT.

This chain links TRBV7-9 with TRBJ2-1; TRBD1 aligns across 9 bases. The germline V gene encodes CDR1 SEHNR and CDR2 FQNEAQ (reference sequence). The CDR3 runs 14 residues. J gave up 7 bases and V 5 bases, and 6 bases lay outside the gene matches. CDR3 region: CASSPGTGLNEQFF. CDR3 nucleotide sequence: TGTGCCAGCAGCCCCGGGACAGGGCTGAATGAGCAGTTCTTC.

CDR3 protein: CASSVNPGQGPRNTIYF. Written as DNA, the CDR3 is TGTGCCAGCAGCGTAAATCCGGGACAGGGACCTAGAAACACCATATATTTT. This chain joins TRBV9 and TRBJ1-3; TRBD1 agrees at 9 bases. The V and J ends lost 1 base and 5 bases, in that order; junction bases with no gene match: 10. CDR1 SGDLS and CDR2 YYNGEE come from the germline V gene. This CDR3 contains 17 residues.

The rearrangement links TRBV10-1 to TRBJ2-1; 14 nucleotides match TRBD2. Germline-derived CDR1 and CDR2 are WNHNN and SYGVQD (reference sequence). With 5 bases clipped from V and 12 bases from J, the junction kept 6 bases outside the gene matches. CDR3 length: 14 amino acids. The CDR3 reads CASSPGLAGVRQFF. CDR3 DNA: TGCGCCAGCAGTCCGGGACTAGCGGGAGTCCGGCAGTTCTTC.

The rearrangement links TRBV7-2 to TRBJ1-2, with 10 nucleotides matching TRBD1. V lost 5 bases and J lost 0; bases outside the gene matches: 9. The CDR3 has 17 residues. CDR1 is SGHTA, CDR2 FQGNSA, per germline. The CDR3 protein is CASSPQTGGASNYGYTF. CDR3 DNA: TGTGCCAGCAGCCCGCAGACAGGGGGCGCATCTAACTATGGCTACACCTTC.

The CDR3 protein is CASSNRGPGTDTQYF. The CDR3 DNA follows: TGCGCCAGCAGCAACAGGGGGCCCGGCACAGATACGCAGTATTTT. The chain employs TRBV5-1 and TRBJ2-3, with 9 nucleotides matching TRBD1. This CDR3 spans 15 amino acids. V was clipped by 4 bases and J by 1 base; unmatched bases: 4. CDR1 and CDR2 from the germline V gene are SGHRS and YFSETQ.

The genes are TRBV19 and TRBJ2-1; possible D gene TRBD2, 6 bases. V was cut by 4 bases and J by 6 bases, with 25 bases left in between. The CDR3 runs 18 residues. Germline loops: CDR1 LNHDA, CDR2 SQIVND (reference sequence). The CDR3 DNA sequence: TGTGCCAGTAGTAGACACCTCGGTGGGAGGAGAACTCCCAATGAGCAGTTCTTC. Protein: CASSRHLGGRRTPNEQFF. Filled out from reference TRBV19 and TRBJ2-1, the complete variable domain reads DGGITQSPKYLFRKEGQNVTLSCEQNLNHDAMYWYRQDPGQGLRLIYYSQIVNDFQKGDIAEGYSVSREKKESFPLTVTSAQKNPTAFYLCASSRHLGGRRTPNEQFFGPGTRLTVL.

The chain uses TRBV14 and TRBJ2-7, with TRBD1 as a possible D gene (5 bases). CDR3 length: 13 amino acids. V shed 1 base and J shed 4 bases, with 8 bases lying between them. In germline, CDR1 is SGHDN, CDR2 FVKESK. The CDR3 spells CASSQVNRYEQYF. CDR3 sequence (DNA): TGTGCCAGCAGCCAAGTCAACAGGTACGAGCAGTACTTC.

The V gene is TRBV19, the J gene TRBJ1-5; tentative D call: TRBD1 (5 bases). V lost 6 bases and J lost 6, with 9 bases in between. Germline V gene sequence: CDR1 LNHDA, CDR2 SQIVND (reference sequence). The CDR3 covers 12 residues. In DNA form, the CDR3 reads TGTGCCAGTAGGGACAAAGGTCAGCCCCAGCATTTT. Protein product: CASRDKGQPQHF.

This chain joins TRBV7-9 and TRBJ2-1; 8 bases map to TRBD2. The ends lost 4 bases at V and 8 bases at J; junction bases unmatched: 13. Germline assignment: CDR1 SEHNR and CDR2 FQNEAQ (reference sequence). The CDR3 is made up of 16 amino acids. CDR3 region: CASSSTGGHGVYEQFF. The CDR3 bases are TGTGCCAGCAGCTCTACGGGAGGGCACGGAGTATATGAGCAGTTCTTC.

The chain combines TRBV27 with TRBJ1-2; maybe TRBD1 (6 bases). The CDR3 sequence is 14 residues long. Deletions cut 3 bases from V and 1 base from J, with 9 bases between. Germline loops: CDR1 MNHEY, CDR2 SMNVEV (reference sequence). Written as DNA, the CDR3 is TGTGCCAGCAGTTTCGGGGGGCTTAACTATGGCTACACCTTC. It encodes CASSFGGLNYGYTF.

The V call is TRBV13, the J call TRBJ1-4, with D perhaps matching TRBD1 (5 bases). The CDR3 totals 14 residues. Germline V gene sequence: CDR1 PRHDT, CDR2 FYEKMQ (reference sequence). Trimming pared 7 bases from V and 3 bases from J, leaving 12 bases between. The CDR3 DNA follows: TGTGCCAGCACCCGGGGGGGACCTAATGAAAAACTGTTTTTT. This gives the protein CASTRGGPNEKLFF.

This chain uses TRBV11-3 with TRBJ1-2; 7 bases align to TRBD1. V gave up 5 bases and J gave up 4 bases; unmatched junction bases: 7. This CDR3 is built from 14 residues. Germline V lookup: CDR1 SGHNT, CDR2 YENEEA. In DNA form, the CDR3 reads TGTGCCAGCAGCCCGGGACAGTCAAGCTATGGCTACACCTTC. Protein sequence: CASSPGQSSYGYTF. Combining the CDR3 with reference TRBV11-3 and TRBJ1-2 gives the whole variable domain EAGVVQSPRYKIIEKKQPVAFWCNPISGHNTLYWYLQNLGQGPELLIRYENEEAVDDSQLPKDRFSAERLKGVDSTLKIQPAELGDSAVYLCASSPGQSSYGYTFGSGTRLTVV.

The rearrangement joins TRBV12-3 or TRBV12-4 to TRBJ1-4; D is undetermined. The CDR3 consists of 12 residues. V shed 2 bases and J shed 6 bases, with 4 bases lying between them. In nucleotides, the CDR3 is TGTGCCAGCAGTTTATCCGATGAAAAACTGTTTTTT. Amino acid sequence: CASSLSDEKLFF.

V usage is TRBV7-6 and J usage is TRBJ2-2; 8 bases map to TRBD1. Germline lookup yields CDR1 SGHVS and CDR2 FNYEAQ. Trimming cost V 2 bases and J 12 bases; bases outside gene matches: 5. The length of the CDR3 is 13 residues. CDR3 bases: TGTGCCAGCAGCTTATCGGGACAGGAGAAGCTGTTTTTT. Translating it yields CASSLSGQEKLFF.

The chain links TRBV30 to TRBJ1-1; 9 bases are a match to TRBD1. The V and J ends lost 3 bases and 5 bases, in that order; junction bases with no gene match: 4. Germline V gene data show CDR1 as GTSNPN and CDR2 as SVGIG (reference sequence). The CDR3 is made up of 13 amino acids. CDR3 in amino acids: CAWRRTGVTEAFF. As DNA, the CDR3 is TGTGCCTGGAGACGGACAGGGGTAACTGAAGCTTTCTTT.

The chain uses TRBV2 and TRBJ1-2; tentative D call: TRBD1 (5 bases). CDR3 length: 15 residues. The V gene lost 4 bases and the J gene lost 1 base, with 13 bases spanning the gap. Germline CDR1 SNHLY, CDR2 FYNNEI. The DNA for the CDR3 is TGTGCCAGCAGTGTAGCATCGGGGGTTAACTATGGCTACACCTTC. It yields the protein CASSVASGVNYGYTF.

CDR3 sequence reads: CASSKLAGGPNNEQFF. The CDR3 nucleotides are TGCGCCAGCAGCAAACTAGCGGGAGGGCCCAACAATGAGCAGTTCTTC. The rearrangement joins TRBV5-1 to TRBJ2-1, with 13 bases matching TRBD2. Germline CDR1 and CDR2: SGHRS and YFSETQ. There are 16 residues in the CDR3. J lost 5 bases, V lost 4 bases, and 6 bases had no gene match.

This chain joins TRBV27 and TRBJ2-1; the D gene is possibly TRBD2 (5 bases). This CDR3 is 14 amino acids long. Germline-derived CDR1 and CDR2 are MNHEY and SMNVEV (reference sequence). V was trimmed by 2 bases and J by 5 bases, leaving 10 bases between them. The CDR3 loop reads CASSLGRRDNEQFF. The CDR3 DNA follows: TGTGCCAGCAGTTTAGGCCGGCGGGACAATGAGCAGTTCTTC.

The chain recombines TRBV9 with TRBJ1-6; TRBD1 aligns across 9 bases. The CDR3 runs 14 residues. Germline values: CDR1 SGDLS, CDR2 YYNGEE. V lost 4 bases, J lost 13 bases, and 9 bases stayed unmatched. CDR3 nucleotide sequence: TGTGCCAGCAGCAATACTGGACAGGGGAGTCCCCTCCACTTT. Amino acids: CASSNTGQGSPLHF.